Below, 30 T cell receptor beta chains from the same sample are listed, as sequenced in a study of blood T cells in healthy people across ages. Through a sample-barcoded 5' primer and a J-beta primer mix, a second PCR was run for roughly 6 to 11 cycles. TCRdb re-derived calls from the 5' RACE reads in MiXCR, one entry per CDR3 protein. The data contain hundreds of thousands of distinct CDR3 sequences, approximately 48% of them singletons. Sequencing was performed on blood. The receptors stem from a man aged 55 to 69 in good health.

This clonotype was observed a few times. This CDR3 is CASSPRPRPAGYNEQFF. CDR3 sequence (DNA): TGTGCCAGCAGCCCACGCCCGCGGCCAGCCGGATACAATGAGCAGTTCTTC. J is TRBJ2-1 and V is TRBV7-9; the D is unclear. Deletions cut 5 bases from V and 4 bases from J, with 21 bases between. This CDR3 has 17 amino acids. Germline-derived CDR1 and CDR2 are SEHNR and FQNEAQ (reference sequence).

In this sample, this clonotype turned up a few times. CDR3 amino acids: CASSLGTSGGDEQYF. DNA for the CDR3: TGTGCCAGCAGTTTGGGGACTAGCGGGGGGGACGAGCAGTACTTC. The genes are TRBV27 and TRBJ2-7, with 16 bases that match TRBD2. The germline gives CDR1 MNHEY, CDR2 SMNVEV (reference sequence). The trim removed 3 bases at V and 5 bases at J, leaving 1 base unmatched. The CDR3 loop spans 15 amino acids.

This chain joins TRBV12-3 or TRBV12-4 and TRBJ2-1, with 7 bases that match TRBD2. With V trimmed by 1 base and J by 8 bases, 8 bases remained unmatched. CDR3 length: 15 amino acids. The CDR3 DNA follows: TGTGCCAGCAGTTTAGTTCTCCTAGCGGACTATGAGCAGTTCTTC. Residues: CASSLVLLADYEQFF.

The V and J genes are TRBV6-1 and TRBJ1-1, with a tentative D call TRBD1 (6 bases). Germline CDR1 is MNHNS and CDR2 is SASEGT. V was pared by 6 bases and J by 0 bases, with 23 bases between. The CDR3 covers 18 residues. The CDR3 sequence: CASRPLEGRRGMNTEAFF. DNA of the CDR3: TGTGCCAGCAGACCCTTAGAAGGGAGGAGGGGGATGAACACTGAAGCTTTCTTT.

V is TRBV29-1 and J is TRBJ2-5; 9 bases are shared with TRBD2. The CDR3 covers 13 residues. V was pared by 6 bases and J by 11 bases, with 13 bases of the junction left unmatched. From germline, CDR1 is SQVTM and CDR2 ANQGSEA. This CDR3 is CSVAIEAGGGQYF. As DNA, the CDR3 is TGCAGCGTGGCTATTGAAGCGGGGGGAGGGCAGTACTTC.

As to this clonotype: One end of the junction fails to match germline, which may point to a read error. The chain has TRBV29-1 and TRBJ1-2; 10 nucleotides line up with TRBD1. The CDR3 runs to 15 residues. Germline loops: CDR1 SQVTM, CDR2 ANQGSEA. The CDR3, as DNA: TGCAGCGTTGAAAAGGCCTCGGACAGGGGGGGCGGCTGCACCTTC. This encodes CSVEKASDRGGGCTF.

The V and J genes are TRBV7-9 and TRBJ1-2, with a weak D call TRBD1 (6 bases). The CDR3 runs to 15 residues. CDR1 is SEHNR and CDR2 is FQNEAQ in the germline V gene (reference sequence). Trimming left V 5 bases short and J 4 bases short, with 17 bases between. CDR3 DNA: TGTGCCAGCAGCCCCTTACAGGGTTCTAGCTATGGCTACACCTTC. Translation gives CASSPLQGSSYGYTF.

V and J are TRBV20-1 and TRBJ1-2, with D possibly matching TRBD1 (6 bases). Between the trimmed V and J ends, which lost 6 bases and 8 bases, there was a span of 16 bases. The V gene's germline CDR1 is DFQATT and CDR2 SNEGSKA (reference sequence). The CDR3 length is 12 residues. CDR3 sequence (DNA): TGCAGTGCCACGAACAGGGCGGGAGGCTACACCTTC. Encoded protein: CSATNRAGGYTF.

This sequence joins TRBV3-1 and TRBJ2-5; the D gene is possibly TRBD2 (7 bases). Germline CDR1 LGHDT, CDR2 YNNKEL (reference sequence). V lost 4 bases, J lost 7 bases, and 16 bases lay in between. The CDR3 loop spans 14 amino acids. The CDR3, as DNA: TGTGCCAGCAGCCCCCGAGGGGGGGTTTGGACCCAGTACTTC. Amino acid sequence: CASSPRGGVWTQYF.

This clonotype showed up just a few times. This sequence joins TRBV20-1 and TRBJ1-2, with a tentative D call TRBD1 (6 bases). Germline CDR1 and CDR2: DFQATT and SNEGSKA (reference sequence). The CDR3 spans 16 residues. Trimming removed 3 bases at V and 7 bases at J, with 24 bases between. The CDR3 DNA reads TGCAGTGCTAGGAGTATCGGGGGCGCTAGGTTGGGTGGCTACACCTTC. Translated, it gives CSARSIGGARLGGYTF.

The chain is built from TRBV9 and TRBJ2-3; unclear D gene. This CDR3 region has 16 residues. In germline, CDR1 is SGDLS, CDR2 YYNGEE. Trimming took 2 bases from V and 3 from J, leaving 16 bases between them. In DNA, the CDR3 is TGTGCCAGCAGCGTCGATGATACTACAGCTACAGATACGCAGTATTTT. It translates to CASSVDDTTATDTQYF.

The chain employs TRBV5-1 and TRBJ1-1; 7 bases line up with TRBD1. This CDR3 comprises 12 residues. Germline values: CDR1 SGHRS, CDR2 YFSETQ. V lost 7 bases to trimming and J lost 4 bases; unmatched junction nucleotides: 4. The CDR3 loop reads CASGAGGTEAFF. CDR3 DNA: TGCGCCAGCGGAGCAGGGGGCACTGAAGCTTTCTTT.

For this clonotype: The germline gene is not matched at one end of the junction; a read error may be the cause. This chain joins TRBV29-1 and TRBJ2-7; 8 nucleotides align to TRBD2. CDR3 length: 12 amino acids. Germline loops: CDR1 SQVTM, CDR2 ANQGSEA. The DNA of the CDR3 is TGCGGCGTTGTGAGTAGGGCGGGGGGTTCGTACTTC. Translation gives CGVVSRAGGSYF.

The CDR3 reads CASSIGLAVDTQYF. CDR3 coding DNA: TGTGCCAGCAGCATCGGACTAGCAGTAGATACGCAGTATTTT. The J gene is TRBJ2-3, the V gene TRBV6-2 or TRBV6-3, with 8 bases lining up with TRBD2. Germline CDR1 is MNHEY and CDR2 is SVGEGT. J was trimmed by 5 bases and V by 6 bases; bases with no gene match: 7. This CDR3 has 14 residues.

This rearrangement joins TRBV7-2 to TRBJ1-4; 7 nucleotides agree with TRBD1. V trimming: 0 bases; J trimming: 8 bases; junction bases outside the gene matches: 12. Germline CDR1 reads SGHTA; CDR2 reads FQGNSA. The CDR3 totals 17 residues. This CDR3 is CASSLAGAGGRKEKLFF. The CDR3 coding sequence is TGTGCCAGCAGCTTAGCCGGGGCAGGGGGGAGAAAGGAAAAACTGTTTTTT.

This chain uses TRBV4-3 with TRBJ2-5; 7 bases line up with TRBD2. Germline V gene lookup returns CDR1 LGHNA and CDR2 YSLEER. Trimming took 4 bases from V and 1 from J; bases not matched to a gene: 3. This CDR3 has 14 amino acids. The CDR3 DNA reads TGCGCCAGCAGCCTAAGGGAGGGCCAAGAGACCCAGTACTTC. Translation gives CASSLREGQETQYF.

This chain joins TRBV27 and TRBJ1-2; D is unresolved. V dropped 6 bases and J dropped 0 bases, with 11 bases sitting between them. The CDR3 covers 14 residues. CDR1 and CDR2 (germline): MNHEY, SMNVEV (reference sequence). CDR3 in amino acids: CASSSGLANYGYTF. In DNA, the CDR3 is TGTGCCAGCAGCAGCGGGCTAGCTAACTATGGCTACACCTTC.

This clonotype has only a few counts. One junction end disagrees with the germline gene, perhaps due to a read error. V usage is TRBV7-7 and J usage is TRBJ2-1; D uncertain. This CDR3 contains 13 residues. Germline CDR1 is SSHAT and CDR2 is FNYEAQ (reference sequence). The CDR3 loop reads CASSLEVHNEQFF. The CDR3 DNA is TGTGCTAGCAGCTTAGAGGTTCACAATGAGCAGTTCTTC.

This chain uses TRBV12-3 or TRBV12-4 with TRBJ2-3; possibly TRBD1 or TRBD2 for D (5 bases each). This CDR3 region has 15 residues. Trimming removed 5 bases at V and 2 bases at J, with 14 bases between. CDR3 loop: CASSPRDGHTDTQYF. Written as DNA, the CDR3 is TGTGCCAGCAGTCCCCGGGACGGACACACAGATACGCAGTATTTT.

This clonotype has more than one count but fewer than ten. This chain connects TRBV5-6 to TRBJ1-1; D call uncertain. V shed 4 bases and J shed 7 bases, with 8 bases lying between them. The CDR3 contains 11 residues. CDR1 and CDR2 from the germline V gene are SGHDT and YYEEEE. CDR3 sequence reads: CASSLTHEAFF. CDR3 DNA: TGTGCCAGCAGCCTGACCCATGAAGCTTTCTTT. Full variable domain (missing parts from reference TRBV5-6 and TRBJ1-1): DAGVTQSPTHLIKTRGQQVTLRCSPKSGHDTVSWYQQALGQGPQFIFQYYEEEERQRGNFPDRFSGHQFPNYSSELNVNALLLGDSALYLCASSLTHEAFFGQGTRLTVV.

The chain uses TRBV12-3 or TRBV12-4 and TRBJ2-1; the match to TRBD1 covers 8 bases. J gave up 13 bases and V 8 bases, and 13 bases lay outside the gene matches. CDR3 length equals 13 residues. The CDR3 DNA is TGTGCCAGCGGACAGGGTGATAGGGAGACCCAGTTCTTC. Amino acids: CASGQGDRETQFF.

The rearrangement joins TRBV6-6 to TRBJ2-7; D call uncertain. Trimming cost V 7 bases and J 0 bases, with 10 bases left between them. The CDR3 loop spans 13 amino acids. Germline CDR1 and CDR2: MNHNY and SVGAGI (reference sequence). This chain's CDR3 is CASNGRSSYEQYF. The CDR3 region has the DNA TGTGCCAGCAATGGACGGAGCTCCTACGAGCAGTACTTC.

CDR3 coding DNA: TGTGCCAGCAGTTTAGGGCCCTCACCTAGCACAGATACGCAGTATTTT. The encoded protein is CASSLGPSPSTDTQYF. The chain recombines TRBV6-5 with TRBJ2-3; no clear D gene. Germline assignment: CDR1 MNHEY and CDR2 SVGAGI. The CDR3 sequence is 16 residues long. Trimming took off 4 bases at V and 0 bases at J, with 14 bases between the two ends.

As concerns this clonotype: The junction differs from germline at one of its ends, possibly a read error. The chain recombines TRBV6-2 or TRBV6-3 with TRBJ1-5, with D unclear. The CDR3 loop spans 14 amino acids. Germline values: CDR1 MNHEY, CDR2 SVGEGT. The CDR3 bases are TGTGCCAGCAGTGCAGTCAGGTTAAATCAGCTCCAGCATTTT. Protein sequence: CASSAVRLNQLQHF.

CDR3: CASSQGQGTFETQYF. The CDR3 DNA sequence: TGCGCCAGCAGCCAGGGACAAGGAACCTTCGAAACCCAGTACTTC. The gene calls are TRBV4-3 and TRBJ2-7; TRBD1 might be the D (6 bases). The V end lost 3 bases, the J end lost 10 bases, and 22 bases lay between the germline ends. Germline V gene sequence: CDR1 LGHNA, CDR2 YSLEER. The CDR3 runs 15 residues.

The V call is TRBV6-2 or TRBV6-3, the J call TRBJ2-7; TRBD2 agrees at 11 bases. The germline V gene encodes CDR1 MNHEY and CDR2 SVGEGT. The CDR3 totals 15 residues. V lost 6 bases, J lost 7 bases, and 11 bases stayed unmatched. The CDR3 loop reads CASSLGLAGHNEQYF. For the CDR3, the DNA is TGTGCCAGCAGCCTTGGACTAGCGGGTCACAATGAGCAGTACTTC.

There are a few counts of this clonotype. The V gene is TRBV6-5, the J gene TRBJ1-2, with a possible D match to TRBD1 (5 bases). Germline assignment: CDR1 MNHEY and CDR2 SVGAGI. The CDR3 runs 14 residues. V was shortened by 2 bases and J by 6 bases, with 13 bases between the two germline ends. In nucleotides, the CDR3 is TGTGCCAGCAGTTACGCGGGGGTGGGGGATGGCTACACCTTC. Protein: CASSYAGVGDGYTF.

This clonotype was seen more than once but under ten times. Its ends do not fully match the called genes, so a read error is possible. The chain couples TRBV7-7 to TRBJ2-7, with D possibly being TRBD1 or TRBD2 (5 bases each). The CDR3 runs 15 residues. Germline CDR1 reads SSHAT; CDR2 reads FNYEAQ (reference sequence). CDR3 amino acids: CASSLGETPAYEQYF. CDR3 in DNA: TGTGCTAGCAGCTTAGGGGAGACCCCCGCCTACGAGCAGTACTTC.

This clonotype has just a few counts. The CDR3 protein is CASSRVRGQTNEKLFF. For the CDR3, the DNA is TGTGCCAGCAGCAGAGTCAGGGGGCAAACTAATGAAAAACTGTTTTTT. The genes are TRBV7-8 and TRBJ1-4; TRBD1 matches at 8 bases. V dropped 5 bases and J dropped 1; count of bases not matched to a gene: 6. Germline assignment: CDR1 SGHVS and CDR2 FQNEAQ. This CDR3 has 16 residues.

The chain employs TRBV4-1 and TRBJ2-5; tentatively, D is TRBD2 (5 bases). This CDR3 is 14 amino acids long. V was cut by 1 base and J by 11 bases, with 17 bases left in between. Germline CDR1 reads MGHRA; CDR2 reads YSYEKL. The CDR3 bases are TGCGCCAGCAGCCAAGGGACCACCGTCGGGGAGCAGTACTTC. It specifies CASSQGTTVGEQYF.